This TCR beta chain emerged from a study of shared clonotypes between healthy human individuals. The wider study: Three plates were used per donor for CD4 naive, three for CD4 memory, two for CD8 naive and one for CD8 memory.

Clones were read by immunoSEQ multiplex PCR, and TCRdb kept only the in-frame ones, dropping some. Here the sample spans roughly 410,000 clones, about 96% being singletons. The CDR3 is made up of 14 amino acids. V lost 1 base and J lost 0, with 4 bases in between. The germline V gene has CDR1 MGHRA and CDR2 YSYEKL. The study's findings and limits: Rarefaction showed sorted-subset sequencing was incomplete despite large depth. Across a handful of donors, naive CD4 shared about 5%, naive CD8 under 4%, memory CD4 roughly 2.4%, memory CD8 0.35% to 0.5%.

About this clone: Its antigen remains unidentified.

Sequenced: memory CD8+ T cells sorted from blood. Subset reported: CD45RO+ cells pooled with CCR7-negative TemRA cells. The sequence derives from a man aged 25-45 years in good health. The rearrangement joins TRBV4-1 to TRBJ1-3, with D unresolved. The CDR3 nucleotides read TGCGCCAGCAGCCAAGGACACTCTGGAAACACCATATATTTT. It codes for CASSQGHSGNTIYF.